Listed below are T cell receptor beta chains from one sample, sequenced in a study of blood T cells in healthy people across ages. TCRdb fed the 5' RACE reads into MiXCR, producing one record per CDR3 protein. The data hold 1.5 million to 2 million distinct CDR3 sequences, with roughly two fifths observed a single time. Source material: blood. These receptors were collected from a human donor in good health. CDR3s include the opening cysteine and the closing phenylalanine or tryptophan. A D gene is named only where the DNA matches it firmly. For some rows the clone size is stated as once, few or many, or as a class when expanded; others skip it.

size: -; V: TRBV12-3/TRBV12-4; D: -; CDR3: CASTPSRTNEKLFF
size: -; V: TRBV5-5; D: TRBD2; CDR3: CASSLYRGVGEQYF
size: -; V: TRBV7-2; D: TRBD2; CDR3: CASRPEVASGADTQYF
size: -; V: TRBV15; D: -; CDR3: CATSRLTLHYF
size: few; V: TRBV12-3/TRBV12-4; D: -; CDR3: CASSHRTAYEQFF
size: few; V: TRBV6-5; D: TRBD1; CDR3: CASSPSGQPGRGLFF
size: many; V: TRBV29-1; D: -; CDR3: CSAPSTEHSINEQFF
size: -; V: TRBV11-2; D: -; CDR3: CASSFSVAGPNEQYF
size: few; V: TRBV7-3; D: TRBD2; CDR3: CASAGTSGGSEQFF
size: few; V: TRBV29-1; D: -; CDR3: CSVRVTGRNQPQHF
size: few; V: TRBV7-2; D: -; CDR3: CASSLAYAGANEQFF
size: -; V: TRBV12-3/TRBV12-4; D: -; CDR3: CASRLHGGYEQYF
size: few; V: TRBV2; D: -; CDR3: CATTPGVWEQYF
size: few; V: TRBV7-2; D: TRBD1; CDR3: CASSFPPRTGRNIQYF
size: -; V: TRBV3-1; D: -; CDR3: CASSQDMGFGYTF
size: -; V: TRBV4-1; D: TRBD1; CDR3: CASSLIPRQGAADTQYF
size: -; V: TRBV7-2; D: -; CDR3: CASSLAVLLDEQYF
size: once; V: TRBV2; D: TRBD2; CDR3: CASSELAGRHNEQFF
size: -; V: TRBV19; D: -; CDR3: CASSKGHGYGYTF
size: -; V: TRBV6-2/TRBV6-3; D: -; CDR3: CASENGGGEPQHF
size: -; V: TRBV21-1; D: -; CDR3: CASSRPDRGRPEAFF
size: -; V: TRBV24-1; D: -; CDR3: CATAEGPYEQYF
size: -; V: TRBV5-6; D: -; CDR3: CASNRRGGTDTQYF
size: -; V: TRBV6-1; D: -; CDR3: CASTENQGGGLRNEKLFF
size: few; V: TRBV5-6; D: TRBD2; CDR3: CASSLAAGVIEQFF
size: once; V: TRBV11-2; D: TRBD1; CDR3: CASSYARDRASEAFF
size: -; V: TRBV12-3/TRBV12-4; D: TRBD2; CDR3: CASSLEEASGGETQYF
size: few; V: TRBV4-3; D: -; CDR3: CASSQVFGPSSYEQYF
size: -; V: TRBV10-3; D: -; CDR3: CAISGGGFQETQYF
size: -; V: TRBV6-2/TRBV6-3; D: TRBD1; CDR3: CASSGPDRVSTEAFF
size: -; V: TRBV7-3; D: -; CDR3: CASSFRQSGGAFF
size: -; V: TRBV11-3; D: -; CDR3: CASSLDQEGLNTEAFF
size: few; V: TRBV7-9; D: -; CDR3: CASGLVAGEQYF
size: few; V: TRBV12-3/TRBV12-4; D: -; CDR3: CASSFQNAYGYTF
size: -; V: TRBV6-5; D: -; CDR3: CASSYSGQDTQYF
size: many; V: TRBV29-1; D: -; CDR3: CSVVTNYGYTF
size: -; V: TRBV4-2; D: -; CDR3: CASSQEQGEVAFF
size: many; V: TRBV7-2; D: -; CDR3: CASSLEITTEAFF
size: -; V: TRBV7-2; D: TRBD2; CDR3: CASRAGTSVTGELFF
size: -; V: TRBV27; D: -; CDR3: CASSGGILQPQHF
size: -; V: TRBV12-3/TRBV12-4; D: -; CDR3: CASSFRWGVHTEAFF
size: -; V: TRBV18; D: -; CDR3: CASSPGGSHYEQYF
size: -; V: TRBV7-2; D: -; CDR3: CASRTQGFGEQFF
size: -; V: TRBV6-2/TRBV6-3; D: -; CDR3: CASSYGRASYEQYF
size: -; V: TRBV4-2; D: -; CDR3: CASSQADGYSYEQYF
size: -; V: TRBV7-2; D: TRBD2; CDR3: CASSAGGLAGGDEQFF
size: -; V: TRBV29-1; D: TRBD2; CDR3: CSVEGSGADYEQFF
size: -; V: TRBV28; D: -; CDR3: CASTRGGISNQPQHF
size: -; V: TRBV7-9; D: TRBD1; CDR3: CASSLTGVVYNEQFF
size: -; V: TRBV6-1; D: -; CDR3: CASSVGGVDYGYTF
size: once; V: TRBV3-1; D: -; CDR3: CASSQVTGAYSPLHF